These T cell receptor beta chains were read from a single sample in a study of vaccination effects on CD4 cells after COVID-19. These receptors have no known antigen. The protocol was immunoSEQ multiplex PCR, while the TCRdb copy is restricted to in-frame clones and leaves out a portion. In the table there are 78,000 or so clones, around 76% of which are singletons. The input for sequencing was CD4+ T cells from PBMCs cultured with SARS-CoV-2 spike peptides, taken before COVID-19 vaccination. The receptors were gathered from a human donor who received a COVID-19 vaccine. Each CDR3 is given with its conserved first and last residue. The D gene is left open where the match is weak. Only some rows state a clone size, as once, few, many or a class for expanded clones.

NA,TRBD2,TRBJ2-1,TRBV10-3,TGTGCCATCAGCACTAGCGGGGGACCGAAGGATGAGCAGTTCTTC,CAISTSGGPKDEQFF
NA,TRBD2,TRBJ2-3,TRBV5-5,TGTGCCAGCAGCCCAAGGACTAGCGGGGGCAGCACAGATACGCAGTATTTT,CASSPRTSGGSTDTQYF
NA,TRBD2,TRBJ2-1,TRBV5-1,TGCGCCAGCAGCTTTATAGCGGGGGGTGGAAATGAGCAGTTCTTC,CASSFIAGGGNEQFF
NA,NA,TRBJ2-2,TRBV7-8,TGTGCCAGCAGCCTATCGGGCCGGGCTCACGGGGAGCTGTTTTTT,CASSLSGRAHGELFF
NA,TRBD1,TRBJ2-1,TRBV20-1,TGCAGTGCTAGAGGTACAGGGGGCCTGTTCTTC,CSARGTGGLFF
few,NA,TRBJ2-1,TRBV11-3,TGTGCCAGCAGCTTCTCAGACCCTCTACAGGGAAGCTCCTACAATGAGCAGTTCTTC,CASSFSDPLQGSSYNEQFF
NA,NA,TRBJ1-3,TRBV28,TGTGCCAGCAGAGCCAGCATCTCTGGAAACACCATATATTTT,CASRASISGNTIYF
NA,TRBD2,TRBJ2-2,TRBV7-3,TGTGCCAGCAGCTTAACTAGCGGGGGGATCCGGGAGCTGTTTTTT,CASSLTSGGIRELFF
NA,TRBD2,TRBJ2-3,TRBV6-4,TGTGCCAGCAGTACCGGGACTAGCGGCACAGATACGCAGTATTTT,CASSTGTSGTDTQYF
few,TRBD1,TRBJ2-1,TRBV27,TGTGCCAGCAGCGAACAGGGGGCGATCAATGAGCAGTTCTTC,CASSEQGAINEQFF
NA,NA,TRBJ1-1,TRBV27,TGTGCCAGCAGTTTTTCAGACAGGAGGGGCACTGAAGCTTTCTTT,CASSFSDRRGTEAFF
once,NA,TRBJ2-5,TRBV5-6,TGTGCCAGCAGCTTGTACCGGCAGCCACAAGAGACCCAGTACTTC,CASSLYRQPQETQYF
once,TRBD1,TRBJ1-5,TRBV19,TGTGCCAGTAGTCGGTCGGGACAGGGCAATCAGCCCCAGCATTTT,CASSRSGQGNQPQHF
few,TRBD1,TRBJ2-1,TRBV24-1,TGTGCCACCAGTGACGTCGGGACAGGGTGGGGAAATGAGCAGTTCTTC,CATSDVGTGWGNEQFF
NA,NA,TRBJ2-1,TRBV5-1,TGCGCCAGCAGCTTGAGTTCGGCAATTAATGAGCAGTTCTTC,CASSLSSAINEQFF
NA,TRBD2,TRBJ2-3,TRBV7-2,TGTGCCAGCAGCTTAGTGAGCGGGGGGGCTGGAGATACGCAGTATTTT,CASSLVSGGAGDTQYF
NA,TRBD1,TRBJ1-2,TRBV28,TGTGCCAGCAGTTTTTTGGGACAGGGGGCACATGGCTACACCTTC,CASSFLGQGAHGYTF
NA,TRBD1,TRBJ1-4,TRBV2,TGTGCCAGCAGTGAACCCGACAGGGGGCGCGAAAAACTGTTTTTT,CASSEPDRGREKLFF
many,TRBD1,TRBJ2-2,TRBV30,TGTGCCTGGAGAGGACAGGGGTACGGGGAGCTGTTTTTT,CAWRGQGYGELFF
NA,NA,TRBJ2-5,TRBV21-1,TGTGCCAGCAGCAAAGCTAGTCTGGAGGAGACCCAGTACTTC,CASSKASLEETQYF
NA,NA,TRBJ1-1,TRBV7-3,TGTGCCAGCAGCTTAACACGGACAGTGAACACTGAAGCTTTCTTT,CASSLTRTVNTEAFF
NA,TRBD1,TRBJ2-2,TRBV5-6,TGTGCCAGCAGCTTACCGGGACAGGGGGCTGCCGGGGAGCTGTTTTTT,CASSLPGQGAAGELFF
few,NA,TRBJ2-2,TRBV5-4,TGTGCCAGCAGCTTGGAATCGGGGGCCGGGGAGCTGTTTTTT,CASSLESGAGELFF
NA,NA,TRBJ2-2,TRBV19,TGTGCCAGTAGTAACTCCTACAGGGCTGCGGACACCGGGGAGCTGTTTTTT,CASSNSYRAADTGELFF
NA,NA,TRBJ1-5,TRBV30,TGTGCCTGGCGAGCGGGGGACAATCAGCCCCAGCATTTT,CAWRAGDNQPQHF
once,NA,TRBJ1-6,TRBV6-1,TGTGCCAGCAGTGGGGGACGGACCGGTTTTAGCTCCTATAATTCACCCCTCCACTTT,CASSGGRTGFSSYNSPLHF
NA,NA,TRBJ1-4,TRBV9,TGTGCCAGCAGCGATTCGCAGGGGACAACTAATGAAAAACTGTTTTTT,CASSDSQGTTNEKLFF
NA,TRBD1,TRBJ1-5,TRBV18,TGTGCCAGCTCACCAACAGGGGCGGGGGATCAGCCCCAGCATTTT,CASSPTGAGDQPQHF
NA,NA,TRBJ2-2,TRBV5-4,TGTGCCAGCAGCGTCGGGGGACAGAACACCGGGGAGCTGTTTTTT,CASSVGGQNTGELFF
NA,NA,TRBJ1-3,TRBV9,TGTGCCAGCAGCCCTCACGGATCACAGGGCTACCGAAACACCATATATTTT,CASSPHGSQGYRNTIYF
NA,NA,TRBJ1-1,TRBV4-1,TGCGCCAGCAGCCAAGATACGGCAGGGATGACTGAAGCTTTCTTT,CASSQDTAGMTEAFF
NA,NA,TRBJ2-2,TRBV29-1,TGCAGCGCCCGCAGTTCCTCCTACACCGGGGAGCTGTTTTTT,CSARSSSYTGELFF
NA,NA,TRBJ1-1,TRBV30,TGTGCCTGGAGTAGACAGGCGACCACTGAAGCTTTCTTT,CAWSRQATTEAFF
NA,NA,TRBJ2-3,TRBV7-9,TGTGCCAGCAGGCCGACAGGCGCAGATACGCAGTATTTT,CASRPTGADTQYF
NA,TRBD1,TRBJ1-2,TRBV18,TGTGCCAGCTCACCGAGGACAGGGGGCGAGGTCTATGGCTACACCTTC,CASSPRTGGEVYGYTF
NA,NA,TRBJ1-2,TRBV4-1,TGCGCCAGCAGCCAAGTAGGTCAGGTAGCTAACTATGGCTACACCTTC,CASSQVGQVANYGYTF
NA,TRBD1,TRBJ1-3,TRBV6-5,TGTGCCGCGGGGACAGGGGTGGTTGGAAACACCATATATTTT,CAAGTGVVGNTIYF
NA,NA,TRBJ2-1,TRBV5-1,TGCGCCAGCAGCCTAGGGGCTAGCTCCTACAATGAGCAGTTCTTC,CASSLGASSYNEQFF
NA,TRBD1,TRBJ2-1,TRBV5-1,TGCGCCAGCAGCTTGGGGACAGGGGGAACCAATGAGCAGTTCTTC,CASSLGTGGTNEQFF
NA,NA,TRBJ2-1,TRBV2,TGTGCCAGCAGTGAAAGGCTAGCGATGGGGGAGCAGTTCTTC,CASSERLAMGEQFF
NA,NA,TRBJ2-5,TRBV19,TGTGCCAGTAGTATAGGGACTCGGGGTCTGGAGACCCAGTACTTC,CASSIGTRGLETQYF
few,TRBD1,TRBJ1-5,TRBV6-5,TGTGCCAGCATTCTACAGGGGGGTCATCAGCCCCAGCATTTT,CASILQGGHQPQHF
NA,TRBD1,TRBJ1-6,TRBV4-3,TGCGCCAGCGGGACCGGGACAGGGGTTTCACCCCTCCACTTT,CASGTGTGVSPLHF
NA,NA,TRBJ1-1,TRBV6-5,TGTGCCAGCAAATACTCAGGGAATACTGAAGCTTTCTTT,CASKYSGNTEAFF
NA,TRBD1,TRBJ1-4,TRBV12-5,TGTGCTAGTGGGGGGACAGGTGATGAAAAACTGTTTTTT,CASGGTGDEKLFF
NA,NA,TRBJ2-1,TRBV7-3,TGTGCCAGCAGCTTATATACAGGGTCATACAATGAGCAGTTCTTC,CASSLYTGSYNEQFF
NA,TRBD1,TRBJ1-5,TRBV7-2,TGTGCCAGCAGCCCCCAGGGGGGGATGGAGCCCCAGCATTTT,CASSPQGGMEPQHF
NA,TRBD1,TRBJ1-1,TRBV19,TGTGCCAGTAGACGGACAGGGACGAACACTGAAGCTTTCTTT,CASRRTGTNTEAFF
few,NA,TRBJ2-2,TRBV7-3,TGTGCCAGCAGCTTTCTGGGCGGGGCGGACACCGGGGAGCTGTTTTTT,CASSFLGGADTGELFF
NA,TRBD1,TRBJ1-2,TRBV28,TGTGCCAGCATCCCCGGGACAGCCAACTATGGCTACACCTTC,CASIPGTANYGYTF
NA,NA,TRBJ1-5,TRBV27,TGTGCCAGCAGTGCGTTTGGTCAGCCCCAGCATTTT,CASSAFGQPQHF
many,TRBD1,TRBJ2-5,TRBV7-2,TGTGCCAGCAGCCGCCAGGGGGCGGAGACCCAGTACTTC,CASSRQGAETQYF
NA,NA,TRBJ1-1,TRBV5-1,TGCGCCAGCAGCCATTCAATGAACACTGAAGCTTTCTTT,CASSHSMNTEAFF
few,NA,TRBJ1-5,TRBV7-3,TGTGCCAGCAGCTCCCGCAGCCAGCCCCAGCATTTT,CASSSRSQPQHF
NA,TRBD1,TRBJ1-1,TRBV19,TGTGCCAGTACTGCGACAGGGTGGATCACTGAAGCTTTCTTT,CASTATGWITEAFF
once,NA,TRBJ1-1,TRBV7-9,TGTGCCAGTAGGGGGGAAGAGAACACTGAAGCTTTCTTT,CASRGEENTEAFF
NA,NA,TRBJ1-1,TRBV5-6,TGTGCCAGCAGCTTGGGATCCGGGAGTGAAGCTTTCTTT,CASSLGSGSEAFF
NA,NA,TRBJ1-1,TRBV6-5,TGTGCCAGCAGTTACCACCACTCAGGGCACACTGAAGCTTTCTTT,CASSYHHSGHTEAFF
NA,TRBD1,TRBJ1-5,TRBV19,TGTGCCAGCCCTAGCCAGGGGGAGGGCAATCAGCCCCAGCATTTT,CASPSQGEGNQPQHF
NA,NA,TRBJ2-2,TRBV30,TGTGCCTGGAGTGTACGGACCCCCACCTATACCGGGGAGCTGTTTTTT,CAWSVRTPTYTGELFF